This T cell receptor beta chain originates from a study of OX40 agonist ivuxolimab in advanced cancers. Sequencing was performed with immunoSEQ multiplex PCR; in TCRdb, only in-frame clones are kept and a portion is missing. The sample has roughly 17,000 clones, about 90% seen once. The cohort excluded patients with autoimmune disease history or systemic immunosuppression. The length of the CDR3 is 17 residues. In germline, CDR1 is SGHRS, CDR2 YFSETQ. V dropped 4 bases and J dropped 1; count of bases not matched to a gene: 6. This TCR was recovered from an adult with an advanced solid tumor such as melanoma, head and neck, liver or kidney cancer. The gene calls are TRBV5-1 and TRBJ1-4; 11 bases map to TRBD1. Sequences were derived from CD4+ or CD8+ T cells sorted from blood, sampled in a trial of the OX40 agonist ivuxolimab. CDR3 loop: CASSQRTGGGTNEKLFF. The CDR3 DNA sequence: TGCGCCAGCAGCCAAAGGACAGGGGGCGGAACTAATGAAAAACTGTTTTTT.